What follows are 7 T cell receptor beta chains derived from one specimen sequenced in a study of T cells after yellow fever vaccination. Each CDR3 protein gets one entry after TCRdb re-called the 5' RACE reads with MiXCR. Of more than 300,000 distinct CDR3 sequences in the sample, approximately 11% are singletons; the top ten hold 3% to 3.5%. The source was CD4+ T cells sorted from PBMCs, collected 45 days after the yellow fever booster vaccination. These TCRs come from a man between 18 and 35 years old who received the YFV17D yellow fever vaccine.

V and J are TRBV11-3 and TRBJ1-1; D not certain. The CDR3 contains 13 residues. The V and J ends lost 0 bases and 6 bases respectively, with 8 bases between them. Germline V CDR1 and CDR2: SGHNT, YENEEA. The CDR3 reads CASSLDRRAEAFF. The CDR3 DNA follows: TGTGCCAGCAGCTTAGATCGGCGCGCTGAAGCTTTCTTT.

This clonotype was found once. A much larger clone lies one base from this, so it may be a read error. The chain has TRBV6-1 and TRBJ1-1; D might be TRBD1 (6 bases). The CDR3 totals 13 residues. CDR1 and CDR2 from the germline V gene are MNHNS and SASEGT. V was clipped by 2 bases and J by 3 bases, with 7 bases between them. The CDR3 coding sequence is TGTGCCAGCAGTGAAAACAGGGACACTGAAGCTTTCTTT. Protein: CASSENRDTEAFF.

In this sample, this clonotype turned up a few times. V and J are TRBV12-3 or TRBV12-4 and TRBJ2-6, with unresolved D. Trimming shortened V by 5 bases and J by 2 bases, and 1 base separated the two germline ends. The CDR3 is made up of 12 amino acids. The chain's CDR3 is CASSPGANVLTF. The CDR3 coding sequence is TGTGCCAGCAGTCCTGGGGCCAACGTCCTGACTTTC.

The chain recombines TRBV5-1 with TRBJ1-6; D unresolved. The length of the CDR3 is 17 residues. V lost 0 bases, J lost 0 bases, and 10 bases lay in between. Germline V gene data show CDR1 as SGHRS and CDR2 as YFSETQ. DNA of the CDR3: TGCGCCAGCAGCTTGGGGTCGGTTAGCTCCTATAATTCACCCCTCCACTTT. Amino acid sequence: CASSLGSVSSYNSPLHF.

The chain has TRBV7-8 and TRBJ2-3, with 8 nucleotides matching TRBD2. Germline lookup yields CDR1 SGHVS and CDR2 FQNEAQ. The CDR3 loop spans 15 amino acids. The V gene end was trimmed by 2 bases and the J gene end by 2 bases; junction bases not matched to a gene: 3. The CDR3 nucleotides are TGTGCCAGCAGCTTATGGCGGGGGGTCACAGATACGCAGTATTTT. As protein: CASSLWRGVTDTQYF. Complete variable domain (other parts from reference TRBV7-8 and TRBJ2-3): GAGVSQSPRYKVAKRGQDVALRCDPISGHVSLFWYQQALGQGPEFLTYFQNEAQLDKSGLPSDRFFAERPEGSVSTLKIQRTQQEDSAVYLCASSLWRGVTDTQYFGPGTRLTVL.

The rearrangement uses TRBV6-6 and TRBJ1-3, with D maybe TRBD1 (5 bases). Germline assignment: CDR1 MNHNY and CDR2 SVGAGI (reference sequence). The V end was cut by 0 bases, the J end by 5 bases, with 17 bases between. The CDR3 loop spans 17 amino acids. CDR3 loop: CASSYSSGQLKRNTIYF. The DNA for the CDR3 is TGTGCCAGCAGTTACTCCTCTGGACAACTAAAGAGAAACACCATATATTTT.

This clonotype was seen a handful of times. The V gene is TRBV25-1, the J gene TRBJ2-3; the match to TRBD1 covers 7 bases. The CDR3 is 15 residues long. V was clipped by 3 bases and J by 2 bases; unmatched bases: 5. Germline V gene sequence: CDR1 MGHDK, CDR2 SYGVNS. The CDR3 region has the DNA TGTGCCAGCAGTGAGAAAGGGACAGCCACAGATACGCAGTATTTT. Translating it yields CASSEKGTATDTQYF.